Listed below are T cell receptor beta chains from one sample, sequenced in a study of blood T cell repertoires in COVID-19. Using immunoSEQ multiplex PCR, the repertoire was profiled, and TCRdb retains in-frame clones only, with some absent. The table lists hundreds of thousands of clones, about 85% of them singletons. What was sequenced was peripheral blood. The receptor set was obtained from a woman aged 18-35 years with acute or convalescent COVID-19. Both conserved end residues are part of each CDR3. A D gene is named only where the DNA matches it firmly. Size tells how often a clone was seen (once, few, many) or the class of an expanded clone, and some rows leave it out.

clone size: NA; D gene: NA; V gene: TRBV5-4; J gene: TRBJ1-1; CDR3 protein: CASSLGISGARNTEAFF; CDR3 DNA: TGTGCCAGCAGCTTGGGGATATCAGGGGCCAGGAACACTGAAGCTTTCTTT
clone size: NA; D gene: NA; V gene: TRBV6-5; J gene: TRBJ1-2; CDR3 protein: CASSPGGLYGYTF; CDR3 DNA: TGTGCCAGCAGCCCCGGAGGTCTCTATGGCTACACCTTC
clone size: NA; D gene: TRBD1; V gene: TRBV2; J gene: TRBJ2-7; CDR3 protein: CASSDPGQGIYEQYF; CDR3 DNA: TGTGCCAGCAGTGATCCCGGACAGGGGATCTACGAGCAGTACTTC
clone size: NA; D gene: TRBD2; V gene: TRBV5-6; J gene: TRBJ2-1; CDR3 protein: CASSFPGTSGLNEQFF; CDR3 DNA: TGTGCCAGCAGCTTCCCCGGGACTAGCGGTCTCAATGAGCAGTTCTTC
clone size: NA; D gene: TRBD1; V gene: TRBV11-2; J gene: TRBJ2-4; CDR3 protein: CASRFFIQGDIQYF; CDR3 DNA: TGTGCCAGCAGATTTTTTATACAGGGGGACATTCAGTACTTC
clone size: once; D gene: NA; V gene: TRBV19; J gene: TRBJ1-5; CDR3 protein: CASSRAVDQPQHF; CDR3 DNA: TGTGCCAGTAGTAGGGCCGTAGATCAGCCCCAGCATTTT
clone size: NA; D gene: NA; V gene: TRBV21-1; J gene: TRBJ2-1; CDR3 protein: CASSKTADRPPCNEQFF; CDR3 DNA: TGTGCCAGCAGCAAGACCGCAGACAGGCCCCCTTGTAATGAGCAGTTCTTC
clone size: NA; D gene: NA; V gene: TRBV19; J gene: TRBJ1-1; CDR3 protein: CASSIRVGQTNTEAFF; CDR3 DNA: TGTGCCAGTAGTATTAGGGTAGGACAGACGAACACTGAAGCTTTCTTT
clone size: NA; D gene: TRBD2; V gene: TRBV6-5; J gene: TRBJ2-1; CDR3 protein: CASSYSGLAVNNEQFF; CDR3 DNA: TGTGCCAGCAGTTACTCGGGACTAGCGGTTAACAATGAGCAGTTCTTC
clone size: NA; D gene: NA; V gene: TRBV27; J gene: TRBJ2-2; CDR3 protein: CASSQPFRGRTGELFF; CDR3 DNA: TGTGCCAGCAGTCAGCCCTTCCGGGGGAGAACCGGGGAGCTGTTTTTT
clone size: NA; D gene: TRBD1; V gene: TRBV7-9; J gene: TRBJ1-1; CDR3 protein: CASSLGTGPVEAFF; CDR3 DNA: TGTGCCAGCAGCCTAGGGACAGGTCCTGTTGAAGCTTTCTTT
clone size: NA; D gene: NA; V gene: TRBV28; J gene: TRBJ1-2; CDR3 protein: CASSLRGNYGYTF; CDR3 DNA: TGTGCCAGCAGTTTAAGGGGTAATTATGGCTACACCTTC
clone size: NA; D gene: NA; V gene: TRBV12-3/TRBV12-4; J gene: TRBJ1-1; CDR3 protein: CASSLSLGTKAFF; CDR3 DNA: TGTGCCAGCAGTTTATCACTAGGTACGAAAGCTTTCTTT
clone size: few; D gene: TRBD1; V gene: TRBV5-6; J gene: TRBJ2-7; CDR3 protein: CASSQKGQGVIYEQYF; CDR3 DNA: TGTGCCAGCAGCCAAAAGGGACAGGGAGTGATCTACGAGCAGTACTTC
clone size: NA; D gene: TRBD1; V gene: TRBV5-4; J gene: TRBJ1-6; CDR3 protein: CASSRETGGTDSPLHF; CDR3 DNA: TGTGCCAGCAGCAGAGAAACAGGGGGCACTGATTCACCCCTCCACTTT
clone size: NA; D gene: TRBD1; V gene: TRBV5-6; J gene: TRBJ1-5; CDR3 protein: CASSKKPGQSNQPQHF; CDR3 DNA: TGTGCCAGCAGCAAGAAACCGGGACAGAGCAATCAGCCCCAGCATTTT
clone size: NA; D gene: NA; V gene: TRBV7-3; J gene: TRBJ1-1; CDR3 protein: CASSPNPLQGKAFF; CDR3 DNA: TGTGCCAGCAGCCCGAACCCCTTACAGGGAAAAGCTTTCTTT
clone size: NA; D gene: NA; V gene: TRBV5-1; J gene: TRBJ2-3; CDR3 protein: CASSLAGGLRSPDTQYF; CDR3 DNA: TGCGCCAGCAGCTTGGCTGGGGGACTCCGAAGCCCGGATACGCAGTATTTT
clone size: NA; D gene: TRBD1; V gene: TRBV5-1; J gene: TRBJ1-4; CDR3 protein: CASSLRQGANEKLFF; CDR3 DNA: TGCGCCAGCAGCTTGCGACAGGGAGCGAATGAAAAACTGTTTTTT
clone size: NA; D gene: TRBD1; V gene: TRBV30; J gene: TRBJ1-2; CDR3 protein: CAWSRQGRDGYTF; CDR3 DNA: TGTGCCTGGAGTAGACAGGGGCGAGACGGCTACACCTTC
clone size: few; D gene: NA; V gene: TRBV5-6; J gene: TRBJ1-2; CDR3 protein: CASSPLSPGVIRANYGYTF; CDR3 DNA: TGTGCCAGCAGTCCCTTATCGCCGGGGGTTATTCGCGCTAACTATGGCTACACCTTC
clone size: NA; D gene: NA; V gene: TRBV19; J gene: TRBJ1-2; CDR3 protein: CASSVPQEGGHGYTF; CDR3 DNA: TGTGCCAGTAGTGTCCCCCAGGAAGGAGGGCATGGCTACACCTTC
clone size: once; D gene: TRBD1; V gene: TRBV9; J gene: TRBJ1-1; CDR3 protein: CASSVVNLPGQLNTEAFF; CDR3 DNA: TGTGCCAGCAGCGTAGTTAACCTACCGGGACAGTTGAACACTGAAGCTTTCTTT
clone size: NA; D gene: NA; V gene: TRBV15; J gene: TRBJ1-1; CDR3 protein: CATSRDMGQGAFF; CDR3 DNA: TGTGCCACCAGCAGAGATATGGGGCAAGGAGCTTTCTTT
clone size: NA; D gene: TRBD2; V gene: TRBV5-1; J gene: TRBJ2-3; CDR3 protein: CASSLRSGGALDTQYF; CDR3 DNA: TGCGCCAGCAGCTTGAGAAGCGGGGGGGCGTTAGATACGCAGTATTTT
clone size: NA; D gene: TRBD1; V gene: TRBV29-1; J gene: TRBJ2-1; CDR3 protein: CSCQRQGVYNEQFF; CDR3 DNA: TGCAGCTGCCAAAGACAGGGGGTCTACAATGAGCAGTTCTTC
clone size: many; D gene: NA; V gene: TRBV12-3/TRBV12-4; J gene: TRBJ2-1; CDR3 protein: CASSASNRLEQFF; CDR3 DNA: TGTGCCAGCAGTGCCTCGAACAGGCTCGAGCAGTTCTTC
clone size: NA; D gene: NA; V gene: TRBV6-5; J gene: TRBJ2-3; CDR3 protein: CASTPSEVSTDTQYF; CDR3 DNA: TGTGCCAGCACCCCCTCGGAGGTGAGCACAGATACGCAGTATTTT
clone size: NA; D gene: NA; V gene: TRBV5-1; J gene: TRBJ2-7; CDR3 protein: CASSTTAFPSYEQYF; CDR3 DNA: TGCGCCAGCAGCACGACTGCCTTCCCCTCCTACGAGCAGTACTTC
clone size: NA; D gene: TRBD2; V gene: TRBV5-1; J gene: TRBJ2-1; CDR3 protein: CASSWGGYNEQFF; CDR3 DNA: TGCGCCAGCAGTTGGGGGGGATATAATGAGCAGTTCTTC
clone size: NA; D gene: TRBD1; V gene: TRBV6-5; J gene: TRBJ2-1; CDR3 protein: CASSRDSYNEQFF; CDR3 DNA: TGTGCCAGCAGTCGGGACAGTTACAATGAGCAGTTCTTC
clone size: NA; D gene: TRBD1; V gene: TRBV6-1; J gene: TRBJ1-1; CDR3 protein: CASSEMVAGGRKTEAFF; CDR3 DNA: TGTGCCAGCAGTGAAATGGTAGCAGGGGGCAGAAAAACTGAAGCTTTCTTT
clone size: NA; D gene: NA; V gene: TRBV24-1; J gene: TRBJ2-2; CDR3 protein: CATSDRAWGDGANTGELFF; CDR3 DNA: TGTGCCACCAGTGATAGGGCTTGGGGGGACGGTGCGAACACCGGGGAGCTGTTTTTT
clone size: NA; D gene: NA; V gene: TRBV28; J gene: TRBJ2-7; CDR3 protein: CASSSPTGHSSYEQYF; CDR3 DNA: TGTGCCAGCAGTTCTCCGACTGGACACAGCTCCTACGAGCAGTACTTC
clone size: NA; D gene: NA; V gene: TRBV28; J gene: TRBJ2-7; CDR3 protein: CASRGAYEQYF; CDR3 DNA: TGTGCCAGCAGGGGGGCGTACGAGCAGTACTTC
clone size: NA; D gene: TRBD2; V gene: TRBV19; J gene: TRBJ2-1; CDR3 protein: CASTMGGDEQFF; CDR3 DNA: TGTGCCAGTACCATGGGGGGGGATGAGCAGTTCTTC
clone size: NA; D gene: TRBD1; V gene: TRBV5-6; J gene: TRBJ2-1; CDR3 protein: CASSFFGTGTYNEQFF; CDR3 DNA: TGTGCCAGCAGCTTCTTCGGGACAGGGACCTACAATGAGCAGTTCTTC
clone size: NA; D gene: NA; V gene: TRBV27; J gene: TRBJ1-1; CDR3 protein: CASSLVPGEGYTEAFF; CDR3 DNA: TGTGCCAGCAGTTTAGTTCCGGGGGAGGGGTACACTGAAGCTTTCTTT
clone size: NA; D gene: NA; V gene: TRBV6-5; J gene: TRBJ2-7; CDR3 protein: CASSRTYSSYEQYF; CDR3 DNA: TGTGCCAGCAGTAGGACATACAGTTCCTACGAGCAGTACTTC
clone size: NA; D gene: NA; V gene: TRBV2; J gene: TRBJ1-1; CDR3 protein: CASSPSPYVGAFF; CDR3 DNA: TGTGCCAGCAGCCCTAGCCCGTACGTGGGAGCTTTCTTT
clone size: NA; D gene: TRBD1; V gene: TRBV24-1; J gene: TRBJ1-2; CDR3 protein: CATSEGQGYGYTF; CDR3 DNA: TGTGCCACCAGTGAAGGACAGGGGTATGGCTACACCTTC
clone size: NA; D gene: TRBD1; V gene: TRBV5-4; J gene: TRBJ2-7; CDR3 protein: CASSPGQGPGYEQYF; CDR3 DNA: TGTGCCAGCAGCCCGGGACAGGGGCCCGGCTACGAGCAGTACTTC